The sequence of this T cell receptor (beta chain) was determined in a study of CD4 T cells in relation to SARS-CoV-2 and coronaviruses. Study context: After roughly 11 days of antigen culture, PBMC TCR beta CDR3s were sequenced.

Germline trimming cut 0 bases from V and 11 bases from J; bases unmatched to any gene: 1. Germline values: CDR1 MNHNS, CDR2 SASEGT. CDR3 length: 12 amino acids. The unexposed donors gave CD4+ T cells in 2011-2018, prior to COVID-19. After nine to ten days of culture, CD4+ T cells were isolated. Cells permitting, SARS-CoV-2 S/N and four cold-coronavirus spikes were tested on unexposed-donor CD4+ T cells. Cultures held two million PBMCs per well with approximately 10 IU/ml IL-2. Only in-frame clones appear in the TCRdb table, and some are missing; sequencing was by immunoSEQ multiplex PCR. The data show fewer than 20,000 clones, around 70% seen once. A word on this clone: The antigen is not known.

This receptor was obtained from a human donor in good health. V usage is TRBV6-1 and J usage is TRBJ1-1; TRBD1 matches 9 bases. The sample comprised CD4+ T cells from PBMCs, cultured in vitro. In nucleotides, the CDR3 is TGTGCCAGCAGTGAAGCCGGGACAGGGGCTTTCTTT. It encodes CASSEAGTGAFF.